Sequencing of this T cell receptor beta chain was carried out in a study of blood T cell repertoires in COVID-19. The overall study: Nucleic acid was either cDNA or gDNA, and it came from T cells, B-cell-depleted T cells, or PBMCs.

The cohort comprised adults aged about 18 to 100 years residing in 24 US areas. Germline CDR1 reads MDHEN; CDR2 reads SYDVKM. Between the trimmed V and J ends, which lost 0 bases and 0 bases, there was a span of 6 bases. The CDR3 has 14 amino acids. Authors' methods: Quantification of nucleated cells was approximated via reference gene primer amplification. Method: immunoSEQ multiplex PCR; TCRdb's copy keeps in-frame clones and lacks some. V, J and clone size were drawn from that table, and D and trimming were deduced from the DNA. The table lists 250,000 or so clones, 75% to 90% of them singletons. This chain connects TRBV28 to TRBJ2-7; TRBD1 is a possible D gene (6 bases). The receptor was isolated from a woman aged 35 to 49 who had been exposed to COVID-19. Material: PBMCs or T cells enriched from blood (not recorded which). CDR3 region: CASSLWTGSYEQYF. The DNA for the CDR3 is TGTGCCAGCAGTTTATGGACAGGCTCCTACGAGCAGTACTTC.